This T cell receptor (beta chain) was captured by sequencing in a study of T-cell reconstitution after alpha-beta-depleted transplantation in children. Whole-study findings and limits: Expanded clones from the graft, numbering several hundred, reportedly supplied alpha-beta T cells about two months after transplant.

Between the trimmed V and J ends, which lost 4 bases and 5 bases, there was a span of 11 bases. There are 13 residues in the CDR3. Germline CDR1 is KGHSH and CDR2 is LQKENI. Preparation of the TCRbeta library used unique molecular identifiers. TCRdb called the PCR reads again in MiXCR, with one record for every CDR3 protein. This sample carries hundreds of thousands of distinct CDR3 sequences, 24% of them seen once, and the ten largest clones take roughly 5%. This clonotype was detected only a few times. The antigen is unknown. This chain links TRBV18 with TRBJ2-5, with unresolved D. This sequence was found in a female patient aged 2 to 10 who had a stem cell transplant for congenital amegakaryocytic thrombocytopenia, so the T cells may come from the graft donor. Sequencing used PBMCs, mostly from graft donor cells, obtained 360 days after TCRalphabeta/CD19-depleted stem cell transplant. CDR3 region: CASSLNGLETQYF. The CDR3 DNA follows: TGTGCCAGCTCACTGAACGGATTGGAGACCCAGTACTTC.